This TCR beta chain derives from a study of early stage breast cancer tumors. Profiled with immunoSEQ multiplex PCR; TCRdb holds only in-frame clones, not every one. This table holds about 72,000 clones, approximately 80% found once. Trimming removed 5 bases from V and 6 bases from J, with 11 bases in between. The germline V gene has CDR1 MNHEY and CDR2 SVGAGI. CDR3 size: 14 residues. This rearrangement joins TRBV6-5 to TRBJ1-6; the D is unclear. The TCR originated in a person between 55 and 70 years old with breast cancer. Material: blood. CDR3 in amino acids: CASSPRSINSPLHF. CDR3 nucleotides: TGTGCCAGCAGTCCCCGGTCCATTAATTCACCCCTCCACTTT.